This paragraph reports one T cell receptor beta chain. Profiling relied on immunoSEQ multiplex PCR, and the TCRdb table lists in-frame clones only, not all of them. Seen here are hundreds of thousands of clones, roughly 82% observed once, and the top ten hold approximately 4.5%. The sample belongs to a study of blood T cell repertoires in COVID-19. Study background: T cells, B-cell-depleted T cells, or PBMCs supplied cDNA or gDNA.

The CDR3 has 16 residues. In germline, CDR1 is LGHDT, CDR2 YNNKEL (reference sequence). V was clipped by 1 base and J by 5 bases; unmatched bases: 9. This TCR came from a woman between 70 and 85 years old with acute or convalescent COVID-19. Sequencing was done on a sample of peripheral blood. The chain is built from TRBV3-1 (or the pseudogene TRBV3-2) and TRBJ2-5; 8 nucleotides agree with TRBD2. The CDR3 region is CASSQGIAGSRETQYF. The CDR3 DNA is TGTGCCAGCAGCCAAGGGATAGCGGGGTCTAGGGAGACCCAGTACTTC.